The 6 T cell receptor beta chains below come from one sample, sequenced in a study of identical twins (dated by TCRdb to 2016 to 2017). Receptor libraries were prepared by 5' RACE. Instrument used: Illumina HiSeq 2000. TCRdb reprocessed the public reads (quality trimming at Q25 with fastp, clone calling with MiXCR) and kept in-frame beta chains. One record per CDR3 amino acid sequence lists the most common genes and DNA. Recorded for this sample are 700,000 or so distinct CDR3 sequences; approximately 22% of them occurred a single time. The top ten constitute about 4.3% of the sample. These same records also appear under a second study, on T cells expressing NK-cell markers.

The sample consisted of PBMCs. The receptors originated from a woman aged 18-30 years in good health.

This clonotype was seen a handful of times. The V gene is TRBV20-1, the J gene TRBJ2-3; D is undetermined. Germline-derived CDR1 and CDR2 are DFQATT and SNEGSKA (reference sequence). The CDR3 covers 14 residues. Trimming cost V 0 bases and J 2 bases, with 9 bases left between them. CDR3 sequence: CSARDLRATDTQYF. The CDR3 nucleotides are TGCAGTGCTAGAGATCTAAGGGCCACAGATACGCAGTATTTT.

The chain is built from TRBV20-1 and TRBJ1-3; D gene uncertain. CDR1 is DFQATT and CDR2 is SNEGSKA in the germline V gene (reference sequence). V was shortened by 3 bases and J by 0 bases, with 9 bases between the two germline ends. The CDR3 contains 14 residues. The CDR3 nucleotides read TGCAGTGCTAGTCGCTCAGCCTCTGGAAACACCATATATTTT. As protein: CSASRSASGNTIYF.

V gene TRBV6-2 or TRBV6-3 combines with J gene TRBJ2-6; D unresolved. Germline loops: CDR1 MNHEY, CDR2 SVGEGT. Trimming left V 0 bases short and J 3 bases short, with 12 bases between. The length of the CDR3 is 17 residues. This chain's CDR3 is CASSYSKQSFGANVLTF. The DNA for the CDR3 is TGTGCCAGCAGTTACTCGAAACAGAGTTTTGGGGCCAACGTCCTGACTTTC.

The chain is built from TRBV5-5 and TRBJ1-2, with D maybe TRBD1 (6 bases). In germline, CDR1 is SGHKS, CDR2 YYEKEE (reference sequence). CDR3 length: 14 residues. V was pared by 2 bases and J by 4 bases, with 12 bases between. CDR3 region: CASSFPGTTYGYTF. In DNA, the CDR3 is TGTGCCAGCAGCTTCCCCGGGACAACCTATGGCTACACCTTC.

The V call is TRBV7-9, the J call TRBJ1-2; 7 bases align to TRBD1. From germline, CDR1 is SEHNR and CDR2 FQNEAQ (reference sequence). The CDR3 loop spans 14 amino acids. Trimming removed 5 bases from V and 4 bases from J; junction bases left unmatched: 7. The CDR3 region is CASSPGDRPYGYTF. DNA of the CDR3: TGTGCCAGCAGCCCAGGGGACAGACCCTATGGCTACACCTTC.

The chain employs TRBV7-9 and TRBJ1-2; TRBD1 matches 8 bases. Unmatched junction bases numbered 3, after V lost 1 base and J lost 5 bases. CDR3 length equals 14 residues. The V gene's germline CDR1 is SEHNR and CDR2 FQNEAQ (reference sequence). The CDR3, as DNA: TGTGCCAGCAGCTTAGAGACAGGGGCTTATGGCTACACCTTC. This sequence encodes CASSLETGAYGYTF.